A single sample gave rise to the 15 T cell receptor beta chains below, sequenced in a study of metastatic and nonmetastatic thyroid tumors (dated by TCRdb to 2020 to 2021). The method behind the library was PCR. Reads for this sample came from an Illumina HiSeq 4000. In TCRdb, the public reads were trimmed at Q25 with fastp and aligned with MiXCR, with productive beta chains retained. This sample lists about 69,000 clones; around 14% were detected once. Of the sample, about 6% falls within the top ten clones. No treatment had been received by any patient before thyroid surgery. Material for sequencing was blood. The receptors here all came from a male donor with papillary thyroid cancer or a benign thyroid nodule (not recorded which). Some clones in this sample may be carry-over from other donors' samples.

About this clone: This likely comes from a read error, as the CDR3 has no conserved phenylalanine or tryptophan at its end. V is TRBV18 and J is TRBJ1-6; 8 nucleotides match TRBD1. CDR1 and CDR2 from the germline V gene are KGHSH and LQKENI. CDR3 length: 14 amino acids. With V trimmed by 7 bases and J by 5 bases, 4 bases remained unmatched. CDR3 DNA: TGTGCCAGCTATGGGACAGGAGATAATTCACCCCTCCACCTT. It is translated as CASYGTGDNSPLHL.

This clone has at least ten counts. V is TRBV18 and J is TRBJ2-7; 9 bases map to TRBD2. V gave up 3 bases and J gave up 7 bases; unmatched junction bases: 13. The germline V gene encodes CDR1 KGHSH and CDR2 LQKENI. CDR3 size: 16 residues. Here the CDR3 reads CASSPNRASGTGEQYV. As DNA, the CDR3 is TGTGCCAGCTCACCTAATCGGGCTAGCGGGACCGGGGAGCAGTACGTC.

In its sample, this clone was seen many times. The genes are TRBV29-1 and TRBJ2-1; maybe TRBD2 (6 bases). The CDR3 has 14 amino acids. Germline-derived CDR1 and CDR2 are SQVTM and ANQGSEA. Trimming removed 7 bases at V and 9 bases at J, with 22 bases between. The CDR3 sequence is CSAMGFTGDLEQFF. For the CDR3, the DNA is TGCAGCGCTATGGGGTTTACGGGAGATCTTGAGCAGTTCTTC.

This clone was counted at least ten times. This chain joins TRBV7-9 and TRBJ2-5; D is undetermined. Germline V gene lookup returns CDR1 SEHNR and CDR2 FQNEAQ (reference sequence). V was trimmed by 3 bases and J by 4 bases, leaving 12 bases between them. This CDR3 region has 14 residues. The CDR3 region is CASSFGGVPETQYF. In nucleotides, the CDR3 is TGTGCCAGCAGCTTTGGTGGGGTCCCAGAGACCCAGTACTTC.

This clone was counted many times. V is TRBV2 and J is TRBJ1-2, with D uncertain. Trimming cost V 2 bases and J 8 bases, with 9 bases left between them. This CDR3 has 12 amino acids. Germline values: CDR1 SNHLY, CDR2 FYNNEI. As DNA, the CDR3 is TGTGCCAGCAGTGAATCAGGACTAGGCTACACCTTC. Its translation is CASSESGLGYTF.

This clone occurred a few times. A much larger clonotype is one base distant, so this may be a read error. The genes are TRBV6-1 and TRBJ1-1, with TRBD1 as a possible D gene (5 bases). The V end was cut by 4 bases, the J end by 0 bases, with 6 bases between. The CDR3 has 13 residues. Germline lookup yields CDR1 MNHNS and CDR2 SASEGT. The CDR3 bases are TGTGCCAGCAGTGTAGGGGTGAACACTGAAGCTTTCTTT. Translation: CASSVGVNTEAFF.

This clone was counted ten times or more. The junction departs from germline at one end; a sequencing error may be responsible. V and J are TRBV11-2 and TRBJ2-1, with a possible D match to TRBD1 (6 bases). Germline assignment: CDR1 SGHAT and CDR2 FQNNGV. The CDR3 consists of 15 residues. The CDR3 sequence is CAGSIDGQSYNEQFF. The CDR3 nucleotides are TGTGCCGGCAGCATCGACGGACAGTCCTACAATGAGCAGTTCTTC.

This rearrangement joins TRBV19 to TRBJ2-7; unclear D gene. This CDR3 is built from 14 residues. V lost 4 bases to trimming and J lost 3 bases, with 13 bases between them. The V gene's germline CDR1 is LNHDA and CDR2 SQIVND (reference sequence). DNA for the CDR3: TGTGCCAGTAGTAACACAGACATGCTCTACGAGCAGTACTTC. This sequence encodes CASSNTDMLYEQYF.

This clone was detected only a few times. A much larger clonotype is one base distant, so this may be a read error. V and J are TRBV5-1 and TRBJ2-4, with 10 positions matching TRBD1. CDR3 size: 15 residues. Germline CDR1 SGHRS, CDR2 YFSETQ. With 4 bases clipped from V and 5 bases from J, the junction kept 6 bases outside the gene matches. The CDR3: CASSPGQGDENIQYF. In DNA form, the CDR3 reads TGCGCCAGCAGCCCAGGACAGGGGGACGAAAACATTCAGTACTTC.

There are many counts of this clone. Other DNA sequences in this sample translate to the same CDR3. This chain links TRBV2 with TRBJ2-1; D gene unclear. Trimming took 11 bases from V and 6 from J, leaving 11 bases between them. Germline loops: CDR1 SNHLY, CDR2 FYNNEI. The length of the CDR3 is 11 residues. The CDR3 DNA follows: TGTGCCCCACGGACGGGCAATGAGCAGTTCTTC. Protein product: CAPRTGNEQFF.

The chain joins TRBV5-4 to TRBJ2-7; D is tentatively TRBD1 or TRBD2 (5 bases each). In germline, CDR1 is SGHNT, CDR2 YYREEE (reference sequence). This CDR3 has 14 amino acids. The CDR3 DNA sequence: TGTGCCATCAGCTTGTGGGACGGGCACTACGAGCAGTACGTC. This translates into CAISLWDGHYEQYV.

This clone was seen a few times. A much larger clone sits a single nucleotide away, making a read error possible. In DNA, the CDR3 is TGTGCCAGCAGTTTAGAAACGGGGGGTGCTGGGGACAACGTCCTGACTTTC. This sequence encodes CASSLETGGAGDNVLTF. This rearrangement joins TRBV12-3 or TRBV12-4 to TRBJ2-6; 7 bases line up with TRBD2. The length of the CDR3 is 17 residues.

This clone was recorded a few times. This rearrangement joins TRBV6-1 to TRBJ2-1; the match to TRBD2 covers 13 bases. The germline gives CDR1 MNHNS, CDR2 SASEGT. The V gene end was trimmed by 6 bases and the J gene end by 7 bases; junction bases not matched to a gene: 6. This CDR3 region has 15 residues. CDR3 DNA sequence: TGTGCCAGCAGGAGAGGGACTAGCGGGGAGAATGAGCAGTTCTTC. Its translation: CASRRGTSGENEQFF.

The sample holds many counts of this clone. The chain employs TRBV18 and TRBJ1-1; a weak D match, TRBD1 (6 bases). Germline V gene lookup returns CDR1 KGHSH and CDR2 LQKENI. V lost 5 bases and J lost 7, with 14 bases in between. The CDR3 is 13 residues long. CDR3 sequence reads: CASSSSGADEAFF. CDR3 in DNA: TGTGCCAGCTCATCCTCAGGGGCGGATGAAGCTTTCTTT.

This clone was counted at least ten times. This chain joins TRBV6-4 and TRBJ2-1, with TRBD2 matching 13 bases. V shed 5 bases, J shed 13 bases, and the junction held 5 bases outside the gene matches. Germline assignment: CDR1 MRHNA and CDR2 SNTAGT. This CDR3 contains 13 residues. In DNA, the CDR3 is TGTGCCAGCAGTTCCGGGACTAGCGGGATTCAGTTCTTC. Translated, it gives CASSSGTSGIQFF.